The 27 T cell receptor beta chains below all came from one sample that was sequenced in a study of blood T cell repertoires in COVID-19. Using immunoSEQ multiplex PCR, the repertoire was profiled, and TCRdb retains in-frame clones only, with some absent. In the table there are under 250,000 clones, roughly nine tenths of which are singletons. Sequenced input: peripheral blood. Receptor source: a woman in her fifties or sixties who had recovered from COVID-19.

This clone has just a few counts. This chain uses TRBV5-5 with TRBJ2-5, with TRBD1 matching 7 bases. Losses at the gene ends were 2 bases for V and 4 bases for J; bases not matched to a gene: 5. This CDR3 spans 14 amino acids. Germline values: CDR1 SGHKS, CDR2 YYEKEE (reference sequence). The CDR3 DNA reads TGTGCCAGCAGCTTCAGACAGGGAATAGAGACCCAGTACTTC. Protein product: CASSFRQGIETQYF.

The chain couples TRBV19 to TRBJ1-2; tentatively, D is TRBD1 (5 bases). The CDR3 covers 12 residues. With 5 bases removed from V and 8 bases from J, the gap between germline ends came to 12 bases. Germline loops: CDR1 LNHDA, CDR2 SQIVND (reference sequence). The CDR3, as DNA: TGTGCCAGTAGTTGGCGGGGACCGGGCTACACCTTC. Encoded protein: CASSWRGPGYTF. The full variable domain, completed using reference TRBV19 and TRBJ1-2, is DGGITQSPKYLFRKEGQNVTLSCEQNLNHDAMYWYRQDPGQGLRLIYYSQIVNDFQKGDIAEGYSVSREKKESFPLTVTSAQKNPTAFYLCASSWRGPGYTFGSGTRLTVV.

The chain carries TRBV4-1 and TRBJ2-5; 8 positions agree with TRBD1. CDR3 length equals 17 residues. V was clipped by 3 bases and J by 6 bases; unmatched bases: 15. CDR1 is MGHRA, CDR2 YSYEKL, per germline. CDR3 region: CASSQTELRGPGQTQYF. The DNA of the CDR3 is TGCGCCAGCAGCCAGACCGAACTCAGGGGGCCTGGGCAGACCCAGTACTTC.

The rearrangement joins TRBV7-6 to TRBJ2-7, with 7 bases lining up with TRBD2. V lost 5 bases, J lost 6 bases, and 7 bases stayed unmatched. Germline V gene lookup returns CDR1 SGHVS and CDR2 FNYEAQ. This CDR3 contains 13 residues. This CDR3 is CASSLNTGGEQYF. DNA of the CDR3: TGTGCCAGCAGCCTAAACACGGGGGGCGAGCAGTACTTC.

V gene TRBV6-5 combines with J gene TRBJ1-1; D unclear. This CDR3 comprises 12 residues. Germline CDR1 and CDR2: MNHEY and SVGAGI. Deletions cut 6 bases from V and 4 bases from J, with 9 bases between. The CDR3 nucleotides read TGTGCCAGCAGCACGGCAGGCACTGAAGCTTTCTTT. It yields the protein CASSTAGTEAFF.

The rearrangement uses TRBV6-5 and TRBJ1-5; a weak D match, TRBD1 (6 bases). The CDR3 extends over 14 amino acids. Germline lookup yields CDR1 MNHEY and CDR2 SVGAGI. V was trimmed by 6 bases and J by 5 bases, leaving 14 bases between them. CDR3 sequence reads: CASRMGARDQPQHF. For the CDR3, the DNA is TGTGCCAGCAGGATGGGGGCTCGCGATCAGCCCCAGCATTTT.

The rearrangement uses TRBV3-1 (or the pseudogene TRBV3-2) and TRBJ2-1; D unclear. Germline V CDR1 and CDR2: LGHDT, YNNKEL (reference sequence). With 0 bases removed from V and 14 bases from J, the gap between germline ends came to 17 bases. The CDR3 sequence is 14 residues long. The CDR3 loop reads CASSQDVSNKREFF. The DNA of the CDR3 is TGTGCCAGCAGCCAAGACGTGAGCAATAAACGGGAGTTCTTC.

The chain couples TRBV27 to TRBJ1-2, with D perhaps TRBD1 (6 bases). This CDR3 region has 18 residues. Germline V lookup: CDR1 MNHEY, CDR2 SMNVEV (reference sequence). V lost 3 bases and J lost 8, with 28 bases in between. CDR3 DNA sequence: TGTGCCAGCAGTTTTAGGGGGGGCACAGGGCGGCCCGTGAGAGGCTACACCTTC. Protein: CASSFRGGTGRPVRGYTF.

This clone was counted only a few times. The V gene is TRBV13, the J gene TRBJ2-3; D possibly corresponds to TRBD1 (5 bases). Germline lookup yields CDR1 PRHDT and CDR2 FYEKMQ (reference sequence). The CDR3 has 13 residues. V lost 6 bases to trimming and J lost 8 bases, with 15 bases between them. CDR3 bases: TGTGCCAGCAGTCGCGCAGGGTCGGTTACGCAGTATTTT. Protein: CASSRAGSVTQYF.

This chain connects TRBV29-1 to TRBJ2-3, with D possibly being TRBD1 (6 bases). The CDR3 contains 13 residues. Deletions cut 7 bases from V and 1 base from J, with 12 bases between. The germline V gene has CDR1 SQVTM and CDR2 ANQGSEA. In DNA, the CDR3 is TGCAGCGCGCAGGGGCGGGGCACAGATACGCAGTATTTT. It translates to CSAQGRGTDTQYF.

V is TRBV28 and J is TRBJ1-2, with D uncertain. CDR1 is MDHEN and CDR2 is SYDVKM in the germline V gene. The CDR3 extends over 13 amino acids. V gave up 7 bases and J gave up 4 bases, with 13 bases separating them. The CDR3 coding sequence is TGTGCCAGCACGGAGAACACCTCCTATGGCTACACCTTC. Encoded protein: CASTENTSYGYTF.

The V gene is TRBV7-2, the J gene TRBJ1-5; D possibly corresponds to TRBD1 (5 bases). CDR1 SGHTA and CDR2 FQGNSA come from the germline V gene. V lost 3 bases to trimming and J lost 6 bases, with 9 bases between them. This CDR3 has 13 amino acids. As DNA, the CDR3 is TGTGCCAGCAGCTTGGGGGGTTTTCAGCCCCAGCATTTT. This codes for CASSLGGFQPQHF.

This clone was observed a single time. The CDR3 DNA is TGCGCCAGCAGCCTAGGGCGGGGTACCTACAATGAGCAGTTCTTC. It is translated as CASSLGRGTYNEQFF. The genes are TRBV4-3 and TRBJ2-1, with D possibly being TRBD2 (6 bases). V was cut by 4 bases and J by 2 bases, with 12 bases left in between. Germline V gene lookup returns CDR1 LGHNA and CDR2 YSLEER. The CDR3 is made up of 15 amino acids.

This chain joins TRBV28 and TRBJ2-7, with D possibly being TRBD2 (6 bases). Per germline, CDR1 MDHEN and CDR2 SYDVKM. V was pared by 4 bases and J by 2 bases, with 15 bases between. The CDR3 extends over 15 amino acids. In DNA form, the CDR3 reads TGTGCCAGCAGTTCCCAGACTAGGGCCCCCTACGAGCAGTACTTC. It yields the protein CASSSQTRAPYEQYF.

The rearrangement joins TRBV27 to TRBJ2-7, with D perhaps TRBD1 (6 bases). The V and J ends lost 6 bases and 5 bases respectively, with 17 bases between them. This CDR3 comprises 14 residues. Germline lookup yields CDR1 MNHEY and CDR2 SMNVEV (reference sequence). The CDR3 DNA sequence: TGTGCCAGCAGGCCCGGGACAAGGTACAACGAGCAGTACTTC. Protein sequence: CASRPGTRYNEQYF.

V gene TRBV21-1 combines with J gene TRBJ1-5. TRBV21-1 has pseudogene status. This CDR3 comprises 17 residues. CDR3 sequence: CASSRKHSGDSNQPQHF. CDR3 coding DNA: TGTGCCAGCAGCAGAAAGCATTCGGGGGATAGCAATCAGCCCCAGCATTTT.

This clone showed up just once. The chain is built from TRBV7-9 and TRBJ2-7; perhaps TRBD1 as D (6 bases). V was pared by 4 bases and J by 5 bases, with 18 bases between. The CDR3 length is 15 residues. Germline CDR1 is SEHNR and CDR2 is FQNEAQ (reference sequence). For the CDR3, the DNA is TGTGCCAGCAGCTCCCACACAGGGATTTTGAACGAGCAGTACTTC. Translation gives CASSSHTGILNEQYF.

This clone was detected only once. The V gene is TRBV5-8, the J gene TRBJ2-3; TRBD1 might be the D (5 bases). Germline CDR1 SGHTS, CDR2 YDEGEE. The CDR3 length is 14 residues. The germline V and J ends were trimmed by 2 bases and 0 bases, with 7 bases remaining between them. The DNA for the CDR3 is TGTGCCAGCAGCTTAGGACAAAGCACAGATACGCAGTATTTT. Translating it yields CASSLGQSTDTQYF. The complete variable domain, with remaining parts taken from reference TRBV5-8 and TRBJ2-3, reads EAGVTQSPTHLIKTRGQQATLRCSPISGHTSVYWYQQALGLGLQFLLWYDEGEERNRGNFPPRFSGRQFPNYSSELNVNALELEDSALYLCASSLGQSTDTQYFGPGTRLTVL.

The chain joins TRBV11-2 to TRBJ1-1; no firm D call. The length of the CDR3 is 15 residues. V gave up 1 base and J gave up 2 bases, with 11 bases separating them. Germline CDR1 reads SGHAT; CDR2 reads FQNNGV. This CDR3 is CASSLVLVENTEAFF. The DNA for the CDR3 is TGTGCCAGCAGCTTAGTACTGGTAGAAAACACTGAAGCTTTCTTT.

The rearrangement uses TRBV24-1 and TRBJ2-6; TRBD1 agrees at 10 bases. Germline V gene lookup returns CDR1 KGHDR and CDR2 SFDVKD. CDR3 length equals 17 residues. V lost 4 bases and J lost 1; bases outside the gene matches: 3. The DNA for the CDR3 is TGTGCCACCAGTGACCCGGACAGGGGGTCTGGGGCCAACGTCCTGACTTTC. Residues: CATSDPDRGSGANVLTF.

This chain's CDR3 is CASSRRQLYEQYF. CDR3 nucleotide sequence: TGTGCCAGCAGTCGCCGACAGCTCTACGAGCAGTACTTC. The rearrangement joins TRBV27 to TRBJ2-7; TRBD1 might be the D (5 bases). CDR3 length: 13 amino acids. CDR1 is MNHEY, CDR2 SMNVEV, per germline (reference sequence). Trimming pared 5 bases from V and 3 bases from J, leaving 11 bases between.

This clone appeared once. The chain is built from TRBV7-2 and TRBJ1-2, with 9 bases lining up with TRBD1. There are 14 residues in the CDR3. Germline CDR1 and CDR2: SGHTA and FQGNSA. V lost 5 bases, J lost 6 bases, and 7 bases stayed unmatched. CDR3 DNA sequence: TGTGCCAGCAGCCCCAGACAGGGGGGAAATGGCTACACCTTC. It is translated as CASSPRQGGNGYTF.

This chain uses TRBV7-3 with TRBJ2-1; 9 positions match TRBD2. The V segment lost 5 bases and the J segment 7 bases; nucleotides outside the gene matches: 9. Germline loops: CDR1 SGHTA, CDR2 FQGTGA. The CDR3 spans 15 residues. Written as DNA, the CDR3 is TGTGCCAGCAGCCACCAGCGGGGGGCCCAGAATGAGCAGTTCTTC. Residues: CASSHQRGAQNEQFF.

The chain uses TRBV7-8 and TRBJ2-5, with TRBD2 as a possible D gene (5 bases). Between the trimmed V and J ends, which lost 6 bases and 5 bases, there was a span of 19 bases. CDR1 and CDR2 (germline): SGHVS, FQNEAQ. The CDR3 length is 15 residues. CDR3 sequence reads: CASSLMSGSWETQYF. For the CDR3, the DNA is TGTGCCAGCAGTTTGATGTCGGGGAGTTGGGAGACCCAGTACTTC.

This clone has more than one count but fewer than ten. V usage is TRBV3-1 (or the pseudogene TRBV3-2) and J usage is TRBJ1-4; TRBD1 matches at 10 bases. From germline, CDR1 is LGHDT and CDR2 YNNKEL (reference sequence). CDR3 length equals 14 residues. The trim removed 5 bases at V and 7 bases at J, leaving 4 bases unmatched. Here the CDR3 reads CASSSRDRGEKLFF. The CDR3 nucleotides are TGTGCCAGCAGCTCACGGGACAGGGGTGAAAAACTGTTTTTT.

This clone was observed once. This chain links TRBV7-6 with TRBJ2-2, with TRBD2 matching over 10 bases. The germline V gene has CDR1 SGHVS and CDR2 FNYEAQ. This CDR3 has 19 residues. The V gene end was trimmed by 3 bases and the J gene end by 3 bases; junction bases not matched to a gene: 13. In nucleotides, the CDR3 is TGTGCCAGCAGCTTCTTAGCGGGGGGCCCCTCGTATGACACCGGGGAGCTGTTTTTT. The encoded protein is CASSFLAGGPSYDTGELFF.

This sequence joins TRBV2 and TRBJ1-5; D is possibly TRBD1 (6 bases). V lost 8 bases to trimming and J lost 6 bases, with 17 bases between them. Germline lookup yields CDR1 SNHLY and CDR2 FYNNEI. CDR3 length: 14 amino acids. The CDR3 DNA reads TGTGCCAGCTGCTTACAGGGTCTCCGTCAGCCCCAGCATTTT. Protein sequence: CASCLQGLRQPQHF.